The 14 T cell receptor beta chains below were found in one sample sequenced in a study of T cell responses to AZD1222 COVID-19 vaccine. Sequencing was performed with immunoSEQ multiplex PCR; in TCRdb, only in-frame clones are kept and a portion is missing. Counted here are 140,000 to 150,000 clones, roughly 88% occurring once; the ten biggest clones make up 8%. The specimen was peripheral blood, collected on day 0 of AZD1222 vaccination. These receptors originate from an adult in good health.

V and J are TRBV5-1 and TRBJ1-2, with TRBD1 matching over 8 bases. The CDR3 loop spans 13 amino acids. Germline-derived CDR1 and CDR2 are SGHRS and YFSETQ. V trimming: 0 bases; J trimming: 8 bases; junction bases outside the gene matches: 3. Written as DNA, the CDR3 is TGCGCCAGCAGCTTGGTACAGGGGGACGGCTACACCTTC. Its protein is CASSLVQGDGYTF.

The V and J genes are TRBV6-5 and TRBJ2-3; D is possibly TRBD2 (5 bases). Trimming removed 1 base from V and 0 bases from J, with 5 bases in between. CDR1 is MNHEY and CDR2 is SVGAGI in the germline V gene. The CDR3 has 14 amino acids. CDR3 protein: CASSYWESTDTQYF. As DNA, the CDR3 is TGTGCCAGCAGTTACTGGGAGAGCACAGATACGCAGTATTTT.

Here the CDR3 reads CASSPRTGGNSPLHF. CDR3 sequence (DNA): TGTGCCAGCAGCCCGCGGACAGGCGGGAATTCACCCCTCCACTTT. This chain links TRBV14 with TRBJ1-6; 7 bases map to TRBD1. After removal of 4 bases from V and 7 bases from J, the junction contained 7 bases not matched to a gene. Germline V gene data show CDR1 as SGHDN and CDR2 as FVKESK. This CDR3 spans 15 amino acids.

The chain has TRBV27 and TRBJ1-1; unclear D gene. Looked up from germline, CDR1 is MNHEY and CDR2 is SMNVEV (reference sequence). This CDR3 region has 14 residues. Trimming removed 6 bases from V and 4 bases from J, with 15 bases in between. CDR3 in DNA: TGTGCCAGCAGCCTGTGGGGAGGAGGCACTGAAGCTTTCTTT. Its translation: CASSLWGGGTEAFF.

DNA of the CDR3: TGTGCCAGCAGCGGGGGACAGGGCAATTTTGGCAATCAGCCCCAGCATTTT. Translated: CASSGGQGNFGNQPQHF. This sequence joins TRBV7-9 and TRBJ1-5; 9 bases map to TRBD1. Germline CDR1 and CDR2: SEHNR and FQNEAQ (reference sequence). J lost 2 bases, V lost 5 bases, and 10 bases had no gene match. This CDR3 is built from 17 residues.

The chain couples TRBV27 to TRBJ2-7, with 7 bases aligning to TRBD2. The trim removed 7 bases at V and 5 bases at J, leaving 5 bases unmatched. Per germline, CDR1 MNHEY and CDR2 SMNVEV (reference sequence). The CDR3 is made up of 12 amino acids. The CDR3 DNA reads as TGTGCCAGCACCACCGGGGGGAACGAGCAGTACTTC. The encoded protein is CASTTGGNEQYF.

V is TRBV3-1 (or the pseudogene TRBV3-2) and J is TRBJ2-1; a weak D match, TRBD2 (6 bases). Looked up from germline, CDR1 is LGHDT and CDR2 is YNNKEL (reference sequence). CDR3 length: 14 amino acids. Trimming left V 1 base short and J 6 bases short, with 10 bases between. The CDR3 is CASSQGTTLNEQFF. In DNA form, the CDR3 reads TGTGCCAGCAGCCAAGGGACTACCCTCAATGAGCAGTTCTTC.

This rearrangement joins TRBV28 to TRBJ2-7; TRBD1 matches 9 bases. The germline gives CDR1 MDHEN, CDR2 SYDVKM. This CDR3 spans 13 amino acids. With V trimmed by 4 bases and J by 5 bases, 3 bases remained unmatched. The CDR3 nucleotides are TGTGCCAGCAGTTCCGGACAGGGGAACGAGCAGTACTTC. This codes for CASSSGQGNEQYF.

This clone occurred a few times. The J gene is TRBJ2-2, the V gene TRBV6-5; D gene unclear. Between the trimmed V and J ends, which lost 6 bases and 6 bases, there was a span of 14 bases. The V gene's germline CDR1 is MNHEY and CDR2 SVGAGI. The CDR3 runs 14 residues. CDR3 amino acids: CASSLILGAGELFF. Here the CDR3 DNA reads TGTGCCAGCAGCCTCATTCTAGGAGCCGGGGAGCTGTTTTTT.

J is TRBJ2-1 and V is TRBV27, with a weak D call TRBD1 (5 bases). V lost 6 bases to trimming and J lost 12 bases, with 18 bases between them. Germline-derived CDR1 and CDR2 are MNHEY and SMNVEV (reference sequence). The CDR3 covers 13 residues. CDR3 sequence (DNA): TGTGCCAGCAGCGAACTCTCCAGGGTGATGCAGTTCTTC. Translated, it gives CASSELSRVMQFF.

The chain uses TRBV30 and TRBJ2-5, with TRBD2 matching 11 bases. V shed 5 bases and J 2 bases; nucleotides not matched to a gene: 1. The CDR3 spans 13 residues. Per the germline V gene, CDR1 is GTSNPN and CDR2 is SVGIG (reference sequence). The CDR3 sequence is CAWGTSGQETQYF. CDR3 sequence (DNA): TGTGCCTGGGGGACTAGCGGACAAGAGACCCAGTACTTC. Full variable domain (rest looked up from reference TRBV30 and TRBJ2-5): SQTIHQWPATLVQPVGSPLSLECTVEGTSNPNLYWYRQAAGRGLQLLFYSVGIGQISSEVPQNLSASRPQDRQFILSSKKLLLSDSGFYLCAWGTSGQETQYFGPGTRLLVL.

The genes are TRBV9 and TRBJ1-1; D is undetermined. Looked up from germline, CDR1 is SGDLS and CDR2 is YYNGEE. The CDR3 loop spans 13 amino acids. Trimming pared 7 bases from V and 0 bases from J, leaving 10 bases between. In DNA, the CDR3 is TGTGCCAGCGCGCCTGGGGTGAACACTGAAGCTTTCTTT. This sequence encodes CASAPGVNTEAFF.

The CDR3 DNA is TGTGCCAGCAGCCAAGGAGGTGAGCAGTTCTTC. Its protein is CASSQGGEQFF. The chain combines TRBV3-1 (or the pseudogene TRBV3-2) with TRBJ2-1; D gene unclear. The CDR3 length is 11 residues. V lost 1 base and J 9 bases, leaving 4 bases between the germline ends. Germline V CDR1 and CDR2: LGHDT, YNNKEL (reference sequence).

The genes are TRBV6-2 or TRBV6-3 and TRBJ2-1; 11 nucleotides match TRBD2. The germline gives CDR1 MNHEY, CDR2 SVGEGT. The CDR3 has 16 amino acids. Germline trimming cut 5 bases from V and 0 bases from J; bases unmatched to any gene: 3. CDR3 region: CASSKLAGDSYNEQFF. The CDR3 nucleotides are TGTGCCAGCAGTAAACTAGCGGGGGACTCCTACAATGAGCAGTTCTTC.